Below, one TCR beta chain is given with its context. The CDR3 contains 15 residues. Per the germline V gene, CDR1 is SGHAT and CDR2 is FQNNGV. V was trimmed by 5 bases and J by 2 bases, leaving 15 bases between them. These data originate in a study of shared clonotypes between healthy human individuals. In the CD4+ fraction, cells were divided into CD45RA+ naive and CD45RA-negative memory subsets. Profiling relied on immunoSEQ multiplex PCR, and the TCRdb table lists in-frame clones only, not all of them. The sample lists 2 million to 2.5 million clones, almost 96% occurring once. The sequence came from a man aged 18 to 30 in good health. The genes are TRBV11-2 and TRBJ2-5; D may match TRBD1 or TRBD2 (5 bases each). The source material was naive CD4+ T cells sorted from blood. Indicated subset: CD45RA+ positively selected. Here the CDR3 DNA reads TGTGCCAGCAGCCCAAACCCTGAGGGGCAAGAGACCCAGTACTTC. As protein: CASSPNPEGQETQYF.